The TCR beta chain under discussion was sequenced for a study of cytomegalovirus exposure and HLA in healthy donors (dated by TCRdb to about 2017). For the wider study: An earlier analysis of approximately 640 of the donors reported approximately 290 Gb of sequence data and 117 million unique TCR beta sequences from 150 million to 200 million T cells. To decide whether each TCR beta V gene segment behaved as functional or pseudogenic, an earlier analysis of several hundred of the donors relied on high-throughput TCR beta sequencing. Along with the roughly 670-subject first cohort, a separate validation cohort of 120 different subjects was used. Using immunosequencing, the study profiled T cell repertoires from about 620 subjects and related those repertoires to cytomegalovirus serostatus. In the later analysis, no new phenotypic data were used to find candidate immune exposures; instead, reliance was placed on TCR beta sequences and their occurrence across donors. Among the approximately 400 genotyped donors, under 90% belonged to the genetic ancestry cluster associated with self-reported Caucasian donors. Five DR-DQ haplotypes were handled as single units for association and clustering, since linkage in the cohort was strong. All discovery cohort repertoires had been generated on a single sequencing platform. Roughly 320 gigabases of sequencing data and 70 million to 95 million unique TCR sequences made up an early release that covered several hundred HLA-typed donors. The number of typed donors differed by locus: about 620-640 for A, B, C, DRB1 and DQB1; approximately 520 for DQA1; around 610 for DPA1; and 450 to 480 for DPB1. A later genetic analysis used genome-wide SNP genotypes for 398 of the 666 donors, treating that subset as a discovery cohort. Donor age, sex, ethnicity and CMV serostatus were collected together with the repertoire data. In a later analysis, previously published TCR beta repertoires from some 640 donors were re-analyzed and high-resolution HLA genotyping was added so that TCR occurrence patterns could be studied. The study aimed to test whether signatures of past pathogen exposure could be identified by cataloging public T cell receptors. Both class I and class II loci were covered by HLA typing, at four-digit resolution. The study combined high-throughput TCR immunosequencing, statistical association of individual TCRs with disease status, and machine learning to predict cytomegalovirus infection status. On average, about 200,000 unique TCR beta nucleotide sequences were sequenced per donor among 350 to 400 genotyped donors of the cohort, with roughly 18% of those sequences being non-productive. Overall study outcomes, separate from this receptor: It was suggested by the authors that the approach could potentially be generalized to other disease states and immunological phenotypes. Cytomegalovirus status was reported to be diagnosed by the classifier with high specificity and sensitivity in both the original and validation cohorts. A few of the identified cytomegalovirus-associated TCR beta chains were confirmed in vitro to be specific for cytomegalovirus antigens. The study listed 150 to 200 TCR beta chains as associated with cytomegalovirus. Strong co-occurrence of HLA alleles, especially DR and DQ, made assigning TCR associations to individual alleles difficult. CMV serostatus was the only immune exposure information available for the cohort. Correlated functional status among segregating V segments might be attributable to linkage disequilibrium, but an unknown experimental factor could not be ruled out. In a later analysis, HLA-associated TCR beta chains were found to be more clonally expanded and to have lower generation probabilities than equally common non-associated chains. A later genetic analysis associated a missense DCLRE1C variant with V-gene and J-gene trimming of TCR beta chains, and an independent cohort replicated the association. Compared with the roughly 600-donor mean, donors in an Asian-associated ancestry cluster had fewer N-insertions in productive TCRs, according to a later genetic analysis. Specific HLA alleles were associated with 15,000 to 20,000 TCR beta sequences at a false discovery rate of 0.05 in a later analysis. Because HLA typing was missing for some donors at each locus, association tests included only the typed subset. Most TCR sequences were seen in very few donors, while some public TCRs were found in many individuals. In a later analysis, most CMV-associated TCR beta chains were found to appear HLA-restricted, with HLA associations seemingly driven largely by CMV exposure. This cohort had only TCR beta chains sequenced, and the lack of alpha or paired-chain data limited which features could be detected. An earlier analysis of 450 to 750 of the donors showed that most TCR beta V segments appeared in productive rearrangements either about 87% or about 30% of the time, which broadly matched IMGT annotations. Some IMGT-functional V segments, including TRBV6-2 and TRBV6-3, could not be told apart with the 87-base-pair reads, so those segments were excluded. Seventeen rarely observed V segments, including chromosome 9 orphons, were excluded from the earlier analysis of some 590 of the donors because counts were too low. The sequencing pipeline was judged likely to have produced a cluster of highly shared sequence variants as a technical artifact. Sequencing depth was assumed to be roughly uniform across donors in the presence/absence analyses, though that assumption may not hold. A further reported finding was that TCR beta sequences accurately predicted the HLA-A and HLA-B alleles for most subjects in the first cohort. In a later analysis, several top co-occurrence clusters were reported to appear linked to parvovirus B19, influenza, CMV and Epstein-Barr virus. A later analysis found that TCR association rates varied across HLA loci, with DRB1 alleles showing the most associated TCRs and HLA-C alleles the fewest.

The cohort consisted of approximately 670 healthy bone marrow donors. Cohort members were all nominally healthy when sampled, although unrecorded immune exposures were likely present. CMV serostatus was recorded as positive for 250 to 300 and negative for about 50% of the roughly 700 cohort members, whereas no CMV serostatus was recorded for the donor in question. A peripheral blood sample was collected from each donor, and TCR beta sequencing was performed on peripheral blood mononuclear cells. The Qiagen DNeasy Blood Extraction Kit was used to extract genomic DNA from the blood cell samples. Library method: the immunoSEQ multiplex PCR assay. The multiplex PCR relied on a mix of 60 forward primers for TCR Vbeta segments and 13 reverse primers for TCR Jbeta segments. The CDR3 region of rearranged TCR beta genes was amplified from genomic DNA with a multiplex PCR assay. Amplified TCR beta libraries were sequenced as 87-base-pair reads on the Illumina HiSeq System. Regarding the original processing steps: Across the 640 or so repertoires, a later analysis counted 60 million to 90 million unique TCR beta chains, approximately 10 million of which were shared by at least two donors. Raw reads were error-corrected and collapsed into unique sequences by a nearest-neighbor algorithm in which closely related sequences were merged to remove PCR and sequencing errors. CDR3 sequences were aligned to IMGT reference sequences to assign V, D and J gene segments. For a sequence to be retained, at least a six-nucleotide match to both a V gene segment and a J gene segment was required. A rearrangement was called productive if the CDR3 had no stop codons and remained in frame with V and J, and every other rearrangement was called non-productive. Following IMGT convention, CDR3 was defined as the stretch from the second conserved V-encoded cysteine to the conserved J-encoded phenylalanine. The earlier analysis of about 610 of the donors excluded any sequence lacking an unambiguous match to a single V gene segment. An earlier analysis of 587 of the donors called V segments functional above 56.7% productive rearrangements and segregating when the between-donor standard deviation exceeded 5%. To diagnose cytomegalovirus status from the catalog of TCR beta chain sequences, a statistical classification framework was built. A later analysis assigned V and J genes by comparing TCR nucleotide sequences with IMGT/GENE-DB human TR gene sequences. Using the TCRdist pipeline, a later analysis assigned CDR3 sequences along with most-parsimonious VDJ recombination scenarios. In a later analysis, each TCR beta chain was defined by its CDR3 amino acid sequence together with its V-gene family, and reads lacking a unique V-gene family were excluded. As a way to deal with suspected cross-contamination and a sequencing artifact, a later analysis dropped hundreds of nucleotide sequences that were highly shared and had low generation probability. For each public chain, a later analysis derived a clonal expansion index from normalized ranks of inferred template counts within each repertoire. Generation probabilities in a later analysis came from a VDJ recombination model fitted to out-of-frame rearrangements, and those results were checked against IGoR. In a later analysis, hypergeometric tests were used to score TCR-TCR, TCR-HLA and TCR-CMV co-occurrence, with a repertoire-size bias correction applied to TCR pairs. A later analysis estimated false discovery rates by permuting HLA or CMV assignments 20 times. In a later analysis, co-occurring TCRs were grouped with DBSCAN, and TCRdist sequence similarity was added when clustering was performed within HLA-allele-positive subsets. Co-occurrence clustering excluded repertoires with fewer than 30,000 or more than 120,000 public chains, plus five with anomalous nucleotide sharing. TCRdb retrieved this table from immuneACCESS and kept in-frame rearrangements only. Not all clones are present; in checked studies, unresolved V genes account for under half, and no reason is known for the remainder. V, J and clone size were drawn from that table, and D and trimming were deduced from the DNA. The sample data list 100,000 to 150,000 clones, and about two thirds of these were observed just once. The top ten constitute about 2.6% of the sample.

With respect to this clone: Its antigen is not yet known. Nothing much larger sits one base from this clone, and base qualities are not available.

The CDR3 goes from the cysteine to the phenylalanine over 17 residues. The read is trimmed to its CDR3 DNA, 51 bases read in frame from base 1. CDR1 is given as SGHTA and CDR2 as FQGTGA, both from the germline V gene. V has 0 bases trimmed and J has 4 bases trimmed; junction bases matching no gene number 4. This clonotype was obtained from a human donor in good health. Recombination joined TRBV7-3 with TRBJ2-6; 9 middle bases align to TRBD1. Input material: PBMCs. The DNA is as follows: TGTGCCAGCAGCTTAACGGGGACAGGGACCGGGGCCAACGTCCTGACTTTC. Its translation is CASSLTGTGTGANVLTF.